The subject of this entry is one T cell receptor (beta chain). This clonotype was recorded at least ten times. Its antigen has not been determined. No base-level quality is on record; no much larger clone is a single base apart. This record comes from a study of CD8 T cells in ankylosing spondylitis (dated by TCRdb to 2016 to 2017). In the study overall: To find TCR variants linked to disease, the study profiled T cell receptor beta repertoires in ankylosing spondylitis patients and healthy donors. In total, the full study cohort was made up of about 99 healthy donors and more than 20 ankylosing spondylitis patients. Peripheral blood was sampled, and synovial fluid was also collected from ankylosing spondylitis patients.

The reads were generated on an Illumina HiSeq 2500. Quantitative 5'-RACE with molecular barcodes was the method used to prepare the TCR beta libraries. The authors' pipeline ran thus. A new computational method, built on a probabilistic model of VDJ rearrangement, was used to identify disease-linked TCR variants. TCRdb reran the public reads through fastp at Q25 and MiXCR, keeping productive beta chains. Each entry is one CDR3 protein sequence, shown with its most common DNA and genes. TCRdb, rather than the study authors, made the V and J calls. The sample yields tens of thousands of distinct CDR3 sequences; less than 4% were counted once. The top ten constitute approximately 3% of the sample. For CDR1 and CDR2, the germline V gene lists SGDLS and YYNGEE. The germline V end is reduced by 0 bases and the J end by 7 bases; junction bases left unmatched: 6. The CDR3 numbers 16 residues from cysteine through phenylalanine. The CDR3 DNA has 48 bases and is translated from base 1.

What the work shows at the level of the full study, not this receptor alone: Some motif variants were previously reported in synovial fluid and blood of reactive arthritis patients, suggesting common disease-initiation mechanisms. The disease-linked clones showed a CD8+ phenotype and occurred at relatively low frequencies in peripheral blood. The disease-linked clones were reported as significantly enriched in matched synovial fluid samples from ankylosing spondylitis patients. A TCR beta motif made up of several highly homologous amino acid variants appeared to be characteristic of blood from ankylosing spondylitis patients.

The sequencing sample was made of blood, either unsorted or a sorted T cell fraction (not recorded which). The chain uses TRBV9 and TRBJ2-2; 10 bases in between match TRBD2. The sequence was obtained from a male donor with ankylosing spondylitis or in good health (not recorded which). Here is the DNA: TGTGCCAGCAGCGTAGATGGACTAGCGGATGGCGGGGAGCTGTTTTTT. This yields the protein CASSVDGLADGGELFF.